This is a list of T cell receptor beta chains from one sample in a study of STAT3 mutations in large granular lymphocyte leukemia. The method was immunoSEQ multiplex PCR; TCRdb's version includes in-frame clones alone and lacks a portion of them. The sample records 30,000 to 35,000 clones, more than 60% being singletons. The specimen sequenced was peripheral blood mononuclear cells. The receptor source for this set is a woman in her forties or fifties with T-cell large granular lymphocyte leukemia. Some clones in this sample may be carry-over from other donors' samples. Both conserved end residues are part of each CDR3. A D gene is named only where the DNA matches it firmly. Only part of the rows carry a size: once, few, many, or a class if the clone is expanded.

J | length | D | size | V | DNA | CDR3
TRBJ2-3 | 13 | NA | once | TRBV7-3 | TGTGCCAGCAGCTTAATAGCGACAGATACGCAGTATTTT | CASSLIATDTQYF
TRBJ2-7 | 13 | TRBD1 | NA | TRBV5-1 | TGCGCCAGCGCACAGGGGGCCTCCTACGAGCAGTACTTC | CASAQGASYEQYF
TRBJ2-2 | 16 | TRBD2 | NA | TRBV28 | TGTGCCAGCAGTTCCTTCAGCGGGAGCGACACCGGGGAGCTGTTTTTT | CASSSFSGSDTGELFF
TRBJ2-7 | 14 | NA | NA | TRBV7-2 | TGTGCCAGCAGCTACGCCGCAGGGCCCTACGAGCAGTACTTC | CASSYAAGPYEQYF
TRBJ2-7 | 17 | TRBD1 | NA | TRBV30 | TGTGCCTGGAGTGTACTAAGGGACAGTGGCTACTCCTACGAGCAGTACTTC | CAWSVLRDSGYSYEQYF
TRBJ2-7 | 14 | NA | NA | TRBV29-1 | TGCAGCGTTGAGTGGGCCTCAGCCCCCTACGAGCAGTACTTC | CSVEWASAPYEQYF
TRBJ1-3 | 14 | NA | NA | TRBV7-9 | TGTGCCAGCAGCTTATTAGGCGCCGGAAACACCATATATTTT | CASSLLGAGNTIYF
TRBJ2-3 | 18 | TRBD2 | NA | TRBV27 | TGTGCCAGCAGTTTATCTTCATGGGGACTAGCGGGAGTAGATACGCAGTATTTT | CASSLSSWGLAGVDTQYF
TRBJ2-5 | 14 | NA | NA | TRBV5-4 | TGTGCCAGCAGCTTGGCTGGGAGACAAGAGACCCAGTACTTC | CASSLAGRQETQYF
TRBJ2-2 | 16 | NA | NA | TRBV6-5 | TGTGCCAGCAGCTACCCGGGGAGGGGGCTTAGCGGGGAGCTGTTTTTT | CASSYPGRGLSGELFF
TRBJ1-4 | 15 | NA | NA | TRBV5-1 | TGCGCCAGCAGCTTGGCAAATAGGGCTAATGAAAAACTGTTTTTT | CASSLANRANEKLFF
TRBJ1-2 | 15 | TRBD1 | NA | TRBV28 | TGTGCCAGCAGTTTGAGGGGACAGGGGGTAGGTGGCTACACCTTC | CASSLRGQGVGGYTF
TRBJ2-5 | 13 | NA | NA | TRBV7-2 | TGTGCCAGCAGCTTTGGGAGGCAAGAGACCCAGTACTTC | CASSFGRQETQYF
TRBJ1-2 | 15 | NA | NA | TRBV28 | TGTGCCAGCAGTTTATCGTCGAATGGGTACTTGGGCTACACCTTC | CASSLSSNGYLGYTF
TRBJ1-5 | 12 | NA | NA | TRBV7-9 | TGTGCCAGCAGCTCGTACAGGGAACCCCAGCATTTT | CASSSYREPQHF
TRBJ2-7 | 12 | NA | NA | TRBV6-5 | TGTGCCAGCAGTTCAACGGGGAACGAGCAGTACTTC | CASSSTGNEQYF
TRBJ1-1 | 15 | TRBD1 | NA | TRBV29-1 | TGCAGCGTTGCCGGGACAGGGCCCATGGCCACTGAAGCTTTCTTT | CSVAGTGPMATEAFF
TRBJ2-5 | 12 | NA | NA | TRBV18 | TGTGCCAGCTCCCCGTACCAAGAGACCCAGTACTTC | CASSPYQETQYF
TRBJ2-7 | 15 | NA | NA | TRBV7-9 | TGTGCCAGCAGCTTAGCTTCAAGCGCTGGTTCGGAGCAGTACTTC | CASSLASSAGSEQYF
TRBJ2-7 | 15 | TRBD1 | NA | TRBV4-3 | TGCGCCAGCAGCCAGCAACGGACAGGGTCCTACGAGCAGTACTTC | CASSQQRTGSYEQYF